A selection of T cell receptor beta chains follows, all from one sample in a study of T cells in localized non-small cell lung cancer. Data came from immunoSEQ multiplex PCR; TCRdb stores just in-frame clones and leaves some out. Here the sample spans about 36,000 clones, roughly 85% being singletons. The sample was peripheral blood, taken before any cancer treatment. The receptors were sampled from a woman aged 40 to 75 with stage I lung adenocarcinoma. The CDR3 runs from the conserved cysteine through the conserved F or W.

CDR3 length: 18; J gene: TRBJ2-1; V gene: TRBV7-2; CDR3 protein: CASSPRNSGRDSDPMQFF
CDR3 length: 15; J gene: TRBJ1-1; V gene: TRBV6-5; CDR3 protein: CASRRNRGPNTEAFF
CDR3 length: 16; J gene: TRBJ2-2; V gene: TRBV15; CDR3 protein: CATSTSPTGGPGELFF
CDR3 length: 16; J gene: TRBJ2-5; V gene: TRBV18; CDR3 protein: CASSPFSGTGRETQYF
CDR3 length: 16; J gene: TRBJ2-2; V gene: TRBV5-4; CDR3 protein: CASSLASTTNTGELFF
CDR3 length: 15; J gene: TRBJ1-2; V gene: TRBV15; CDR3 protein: CATSRRTGDYNGYTF
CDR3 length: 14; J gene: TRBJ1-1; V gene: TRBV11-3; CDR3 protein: CASSLLQLNTEAFF
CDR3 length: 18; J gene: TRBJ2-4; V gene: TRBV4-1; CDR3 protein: CASSLPRGTFEAKNIQYF
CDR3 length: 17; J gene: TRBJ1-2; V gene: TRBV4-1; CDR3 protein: CASSLDVTRDRYYGYTF
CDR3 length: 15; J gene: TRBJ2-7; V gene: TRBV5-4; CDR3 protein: CASSFGTGGHYEQYF
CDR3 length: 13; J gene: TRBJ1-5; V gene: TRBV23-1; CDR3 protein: CASSQSFRQPQHF
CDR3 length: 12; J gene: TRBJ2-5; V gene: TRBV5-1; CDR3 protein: CASSRQQETQYF
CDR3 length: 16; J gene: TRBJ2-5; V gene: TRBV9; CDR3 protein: CASSARGGGAYETQYF
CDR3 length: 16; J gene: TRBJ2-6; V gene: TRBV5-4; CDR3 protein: CATGKGGPSGANVLTF
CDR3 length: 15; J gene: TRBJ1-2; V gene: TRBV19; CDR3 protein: CASSPRDFLGDGYTF
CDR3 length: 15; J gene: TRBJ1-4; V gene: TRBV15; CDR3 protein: CATSRDGGANEKLFF
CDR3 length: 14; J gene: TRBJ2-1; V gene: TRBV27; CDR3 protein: CASRLGRDYNEQFF
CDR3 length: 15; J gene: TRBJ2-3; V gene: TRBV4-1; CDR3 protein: CASSRSGGLADTQYF
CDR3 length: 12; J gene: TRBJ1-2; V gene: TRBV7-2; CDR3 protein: CASSLAGYGYTF
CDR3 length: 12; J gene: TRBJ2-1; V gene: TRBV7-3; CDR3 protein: CASSKLGEGQFF
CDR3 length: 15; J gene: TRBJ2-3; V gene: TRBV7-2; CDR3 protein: CASSLQAGGSDTQYF
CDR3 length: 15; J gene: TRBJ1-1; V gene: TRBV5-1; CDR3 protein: CASSLAGWGYTEAFF
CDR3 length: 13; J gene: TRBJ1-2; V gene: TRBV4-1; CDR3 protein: CASSLTGSWGYTF
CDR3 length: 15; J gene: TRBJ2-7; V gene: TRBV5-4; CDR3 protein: CASSKRQGRDYEQYF
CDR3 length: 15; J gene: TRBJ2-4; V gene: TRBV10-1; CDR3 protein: CAPLPRELAKNIQYF
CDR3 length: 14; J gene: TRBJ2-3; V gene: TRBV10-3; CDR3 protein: CAIKRGASTDTQYF
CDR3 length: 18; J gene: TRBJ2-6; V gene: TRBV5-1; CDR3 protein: CASSSLALRYSGANVLTF
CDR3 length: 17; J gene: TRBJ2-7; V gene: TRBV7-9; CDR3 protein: CASSLAGQGLPTYEQYF
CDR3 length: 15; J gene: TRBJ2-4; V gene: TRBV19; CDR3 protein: CASSTREGAKNIQYF
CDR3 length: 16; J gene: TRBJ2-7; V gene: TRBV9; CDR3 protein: CASSVGGLAGIYEQYF
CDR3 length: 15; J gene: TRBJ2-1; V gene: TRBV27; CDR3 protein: CASRKFSGGSYEQFF
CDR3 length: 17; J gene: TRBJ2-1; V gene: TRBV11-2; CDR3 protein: CASSPSMRVVGVNEQFF
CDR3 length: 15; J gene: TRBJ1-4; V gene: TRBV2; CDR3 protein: CASSSQGKVGEKLFF
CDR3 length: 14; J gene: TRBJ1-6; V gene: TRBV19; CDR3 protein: CASSITSYNSPLHF
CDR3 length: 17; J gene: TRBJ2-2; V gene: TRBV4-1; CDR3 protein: CASSQGPGVDFTGELFF
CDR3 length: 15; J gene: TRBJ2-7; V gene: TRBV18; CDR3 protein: CASSPPGDRTGEQYF
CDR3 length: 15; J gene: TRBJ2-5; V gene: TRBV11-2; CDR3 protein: CASRRRQGARETQYF
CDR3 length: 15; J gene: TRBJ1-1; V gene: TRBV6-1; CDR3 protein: CASSESPGQNTEAFF
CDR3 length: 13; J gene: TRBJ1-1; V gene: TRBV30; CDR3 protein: CAWALGAHTEAFF
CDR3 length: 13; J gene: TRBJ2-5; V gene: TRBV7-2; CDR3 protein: CASIQNRGETQYF
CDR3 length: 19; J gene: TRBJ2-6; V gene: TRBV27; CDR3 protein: CASGQRRGPSHSGANVLTF
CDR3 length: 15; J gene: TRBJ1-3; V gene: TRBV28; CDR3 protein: CASSLSLGAGNTIYF
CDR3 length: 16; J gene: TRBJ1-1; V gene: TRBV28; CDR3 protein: CASSLAARSGTTEAFF
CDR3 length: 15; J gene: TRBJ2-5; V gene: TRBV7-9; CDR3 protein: CASSLVGRVGETQYF
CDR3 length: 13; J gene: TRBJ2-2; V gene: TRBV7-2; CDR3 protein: CASSTRGTGELFF
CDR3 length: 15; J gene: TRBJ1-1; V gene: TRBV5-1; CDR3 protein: CASSQVDSRNTEAFF
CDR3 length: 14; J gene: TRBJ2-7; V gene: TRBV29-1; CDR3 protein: CGARTGGSSYEQYF
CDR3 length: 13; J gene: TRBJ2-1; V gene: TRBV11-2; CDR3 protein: CASSADRRDEQFF
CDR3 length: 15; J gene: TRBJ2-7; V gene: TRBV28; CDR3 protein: CASSFPGVLGDEQYF
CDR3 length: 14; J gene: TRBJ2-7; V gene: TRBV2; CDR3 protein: CASSASRQGREQYF
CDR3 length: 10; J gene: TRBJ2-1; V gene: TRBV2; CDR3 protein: CASRAGEQFF
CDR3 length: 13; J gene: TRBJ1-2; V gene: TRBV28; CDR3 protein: CASREGQVHGYTF
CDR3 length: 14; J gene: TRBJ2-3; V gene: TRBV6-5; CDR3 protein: CASSMASPPDTQYF
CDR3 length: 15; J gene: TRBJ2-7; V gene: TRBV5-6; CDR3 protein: CASSLLTSGDYEQYF
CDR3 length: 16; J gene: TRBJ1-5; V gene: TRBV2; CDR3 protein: CASSPDRGFGNQPQHF